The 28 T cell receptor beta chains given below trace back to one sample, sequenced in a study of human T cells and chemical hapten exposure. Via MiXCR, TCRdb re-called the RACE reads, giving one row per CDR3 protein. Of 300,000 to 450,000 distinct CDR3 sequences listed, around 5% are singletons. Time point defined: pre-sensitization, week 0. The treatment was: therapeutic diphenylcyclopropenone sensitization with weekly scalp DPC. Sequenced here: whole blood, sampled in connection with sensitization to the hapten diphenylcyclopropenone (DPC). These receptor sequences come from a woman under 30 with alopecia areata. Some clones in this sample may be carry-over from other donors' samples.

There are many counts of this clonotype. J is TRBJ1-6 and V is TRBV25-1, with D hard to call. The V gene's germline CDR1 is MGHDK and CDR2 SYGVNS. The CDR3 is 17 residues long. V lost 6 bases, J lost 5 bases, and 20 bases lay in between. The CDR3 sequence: CASRPTLESLDNSPLHF. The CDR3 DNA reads TGTGCCAGCAGACCGACCCTGGAAAGTCTGGATAATTCACCCCTCCACTTT. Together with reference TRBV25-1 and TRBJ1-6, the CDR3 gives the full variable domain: EADIYQTPRYLVIGTGKKITLECSQTMGHDKMYWYQQDPGMELHLIHYSYGVNSTEKGDLSSESTVSRIRTEHFPLTLESARPSHTSQYLCASRPTLESLDNSPLHFGNGTRLTVT.

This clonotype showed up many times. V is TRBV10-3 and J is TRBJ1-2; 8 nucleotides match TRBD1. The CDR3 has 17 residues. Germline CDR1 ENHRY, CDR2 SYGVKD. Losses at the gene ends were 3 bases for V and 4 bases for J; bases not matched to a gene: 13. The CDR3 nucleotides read TGTGCCATCAGTGATATTGGCGACAGGGGCCTAATCTATGGCTACACCTTC. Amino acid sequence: CAISDIGDRGLIYGYTF.

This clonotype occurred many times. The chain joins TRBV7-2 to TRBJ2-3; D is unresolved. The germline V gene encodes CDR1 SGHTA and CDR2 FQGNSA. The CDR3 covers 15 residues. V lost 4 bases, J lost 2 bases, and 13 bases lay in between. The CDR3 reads CASSSDPINTDTQYF. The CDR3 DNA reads TGTGCCAGCAGCTCGGACCCGATAAACACAGATACGCAGTATTTT. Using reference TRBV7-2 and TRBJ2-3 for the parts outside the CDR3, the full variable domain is GAGVSQSPSNKVTEKGKDVELRCDPISGHTALYWYRQSLGQGLEFLIYFQGNSAPDKSGLPSDRFSAERTGGSVSTLTIQRTQQEDSAVYLCASSSDPINTDTQYFGPGTRLTVL.

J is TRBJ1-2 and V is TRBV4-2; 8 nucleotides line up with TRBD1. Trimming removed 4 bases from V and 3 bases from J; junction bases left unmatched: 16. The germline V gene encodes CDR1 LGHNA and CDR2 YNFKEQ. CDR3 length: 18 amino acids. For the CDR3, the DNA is TGTGCCAGCAGCCGATCAGACAGGGGTCATCTCGGAGACTATGGCTACACCTTC. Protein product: CASSRSDRGHLGDYGYTF.

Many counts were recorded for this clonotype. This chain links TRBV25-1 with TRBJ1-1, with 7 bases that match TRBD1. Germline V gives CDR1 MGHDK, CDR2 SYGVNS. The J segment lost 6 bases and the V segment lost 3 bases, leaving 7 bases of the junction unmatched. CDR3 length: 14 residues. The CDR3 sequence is CASSESGTVPEAFF. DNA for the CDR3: TGTGCCAGCAGTGAGTCCGGGACAGTCCCTGAAGCTTTCTTT. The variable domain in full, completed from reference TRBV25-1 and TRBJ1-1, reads EADIYQTPRYLVIGTGKKITLECSQTMGHDKMYWYQQDPGMELHLIHYSYGVNSTEKGDLSSESTVSRIRTEHFPLTLESARPSHTSQYLCASSESGTVPEAFFGQGTRLTVV.

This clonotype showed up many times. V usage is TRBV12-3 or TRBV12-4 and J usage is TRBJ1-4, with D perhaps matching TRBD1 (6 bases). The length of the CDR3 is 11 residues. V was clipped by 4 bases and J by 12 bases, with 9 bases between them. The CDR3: CASSSNRELFF. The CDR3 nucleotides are TGTGCCAGCAGTTCAAACAGGGAACTGTTTTTT.

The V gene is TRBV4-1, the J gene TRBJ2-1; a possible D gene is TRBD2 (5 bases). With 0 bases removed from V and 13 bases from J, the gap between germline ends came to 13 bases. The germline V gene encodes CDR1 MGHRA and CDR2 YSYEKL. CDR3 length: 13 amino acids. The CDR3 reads CASSQDSGFGQFF. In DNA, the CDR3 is TGCGCCAGCAGCCAAGATTCGGGGTTTGGACAGTTCTTC.

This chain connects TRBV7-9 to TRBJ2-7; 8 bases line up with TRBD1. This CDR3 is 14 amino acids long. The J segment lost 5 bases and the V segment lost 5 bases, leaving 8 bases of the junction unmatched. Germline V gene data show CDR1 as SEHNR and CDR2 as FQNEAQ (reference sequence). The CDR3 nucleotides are TGTGCCAGCAGCGTCAGGGGGCGCGACGACGAGCAGTACTTC. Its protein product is CASSVRGRDDEQYF.

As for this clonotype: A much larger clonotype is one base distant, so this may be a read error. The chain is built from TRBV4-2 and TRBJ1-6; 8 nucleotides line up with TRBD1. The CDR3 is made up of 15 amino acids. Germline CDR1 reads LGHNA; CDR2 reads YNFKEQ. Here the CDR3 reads CVSSRGTGDNSPLHF. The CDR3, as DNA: TGTGTCAGCAGCCGAGGGACAGGAGATAATTCACCCCTCCACTTT.

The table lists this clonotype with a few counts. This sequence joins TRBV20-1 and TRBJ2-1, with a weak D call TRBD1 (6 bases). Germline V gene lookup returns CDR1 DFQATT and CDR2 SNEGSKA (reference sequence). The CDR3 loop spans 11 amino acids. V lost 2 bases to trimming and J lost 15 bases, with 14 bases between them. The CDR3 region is CSARTFTGTFF. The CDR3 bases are TGCAGTGCTAGAACGTTTACAGGGACGTTCTTC.

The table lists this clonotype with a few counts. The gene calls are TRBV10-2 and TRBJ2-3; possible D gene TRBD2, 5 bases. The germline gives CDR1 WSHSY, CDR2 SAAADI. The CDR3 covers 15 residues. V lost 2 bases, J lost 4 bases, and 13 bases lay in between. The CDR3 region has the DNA TGCGCCAGCAGTGAGGTGGACTCACAAGCAGATACGCAGTATTTT. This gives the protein CASSEVDSQADTQYF.

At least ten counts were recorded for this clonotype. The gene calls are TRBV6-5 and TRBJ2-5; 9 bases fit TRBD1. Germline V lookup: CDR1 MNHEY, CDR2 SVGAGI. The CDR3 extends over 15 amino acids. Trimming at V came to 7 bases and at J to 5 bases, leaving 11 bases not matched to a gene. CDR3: CASTNGGTGSETQYF. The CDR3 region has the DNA TGTGCCAGCACCAACGGCGGGACAGGGAGTGAGACCCAGTACTTC.

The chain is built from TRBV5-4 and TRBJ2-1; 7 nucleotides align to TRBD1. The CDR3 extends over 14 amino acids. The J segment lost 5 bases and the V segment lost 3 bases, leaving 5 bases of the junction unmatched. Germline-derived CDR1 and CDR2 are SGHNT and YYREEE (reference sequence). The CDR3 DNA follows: TGTGCCAGCAGCTCAGGGACAGTTAACAATGAGCAGTTCTTC. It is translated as CASSSGTVNNEQFF.

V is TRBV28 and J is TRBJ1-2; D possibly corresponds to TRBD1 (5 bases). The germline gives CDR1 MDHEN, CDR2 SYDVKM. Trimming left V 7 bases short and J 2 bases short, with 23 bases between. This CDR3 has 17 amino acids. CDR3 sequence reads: CASKAQVGALTNYGYTF. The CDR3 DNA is TGTGCCAGCAAGGCCCAGGTTGGGGCGTTAACCAACTATGGCTACACCTTC.

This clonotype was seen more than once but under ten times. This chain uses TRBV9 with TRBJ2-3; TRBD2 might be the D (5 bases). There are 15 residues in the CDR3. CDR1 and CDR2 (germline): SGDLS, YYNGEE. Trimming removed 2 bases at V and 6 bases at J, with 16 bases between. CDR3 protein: CASSVEGDSADTQYF. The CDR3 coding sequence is TGTGCCAGCAGCGTCGAGGGAGATTCCGCCGATACGCAGTATTTT.

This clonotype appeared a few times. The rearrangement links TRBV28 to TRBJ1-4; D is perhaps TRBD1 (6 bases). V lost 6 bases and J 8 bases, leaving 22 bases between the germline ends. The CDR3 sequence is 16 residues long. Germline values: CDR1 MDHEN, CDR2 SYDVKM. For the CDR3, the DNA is TGTGCCAGCAGCTACTCTCTACAGGGCCCGGAGGAAAAACTGTTTTTT. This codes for CASSYSLQGPEEKLFF.

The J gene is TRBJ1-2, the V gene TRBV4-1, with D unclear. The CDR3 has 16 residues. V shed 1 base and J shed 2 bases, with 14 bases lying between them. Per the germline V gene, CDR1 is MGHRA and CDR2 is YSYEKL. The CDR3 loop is CASSQANLRRNYGYTF. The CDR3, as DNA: TGCGCCAGCAGCCAAGCCAACCTCCGTCGCAACTATGGCTACACCTTC.

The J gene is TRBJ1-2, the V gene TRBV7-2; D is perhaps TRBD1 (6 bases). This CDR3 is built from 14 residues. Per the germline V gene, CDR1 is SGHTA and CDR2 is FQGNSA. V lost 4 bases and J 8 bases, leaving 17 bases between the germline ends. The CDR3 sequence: CASSSGSTGSGYTF. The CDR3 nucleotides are TGTGCCAGCAGCTCCGGTTCCACAGGGAGCGGCTACACCTTC.

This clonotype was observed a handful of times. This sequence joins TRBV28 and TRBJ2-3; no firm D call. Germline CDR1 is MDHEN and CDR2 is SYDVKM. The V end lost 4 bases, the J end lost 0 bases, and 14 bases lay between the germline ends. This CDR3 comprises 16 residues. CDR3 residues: CASSSHTGTSTDTQYF. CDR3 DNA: TGTGCCAGCAGTTCGCATACCGGAACTAGCACAGATACGCAGTATTTT.

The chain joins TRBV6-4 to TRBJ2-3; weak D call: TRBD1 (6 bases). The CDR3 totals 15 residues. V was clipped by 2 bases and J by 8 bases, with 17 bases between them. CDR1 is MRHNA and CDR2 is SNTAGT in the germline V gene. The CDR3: CASSDGQSAGGTQYF. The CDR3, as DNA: TGTGCCAGCAGTGACGGACAGAGTGCTGGTGGTACGCAGTATTTT.

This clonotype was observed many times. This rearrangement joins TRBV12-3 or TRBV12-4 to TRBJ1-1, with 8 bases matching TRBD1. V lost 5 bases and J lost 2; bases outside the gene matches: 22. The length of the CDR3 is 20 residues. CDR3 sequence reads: CASSMDRAGLSWGANTEAFF. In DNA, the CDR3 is TGTGCCAGCAGTATGGACAGGGCGGGGCTCTCTTGGGGAGCAAACACTGAAGCTTTCTTT.

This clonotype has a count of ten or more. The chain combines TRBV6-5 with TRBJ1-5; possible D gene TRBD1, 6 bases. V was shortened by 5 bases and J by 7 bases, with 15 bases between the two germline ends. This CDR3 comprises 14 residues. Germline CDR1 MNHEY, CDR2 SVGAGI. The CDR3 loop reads CASSPTGNEQPQHF. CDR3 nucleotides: TGTGCCAGCAGTCCTACAGGGAACGAACAGCCCCAGCATTTT.

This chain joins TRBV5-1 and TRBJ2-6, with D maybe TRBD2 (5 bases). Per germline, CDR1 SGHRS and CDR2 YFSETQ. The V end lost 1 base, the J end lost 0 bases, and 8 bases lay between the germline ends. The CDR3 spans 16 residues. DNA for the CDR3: TGCGCCAGCAGCTTGTACGGGGACTCTGGGGCCAACGTCCTGACTTTC. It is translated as CASSLYGDSGANVLTF.

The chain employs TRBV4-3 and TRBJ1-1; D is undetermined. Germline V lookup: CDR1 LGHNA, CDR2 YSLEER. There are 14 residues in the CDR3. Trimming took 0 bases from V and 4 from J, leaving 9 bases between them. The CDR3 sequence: CASSQEVITTEAFF. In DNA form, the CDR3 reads TGCGCCAGCAGCCAAGAAGTCATAACCACTGAAGCTTTCTTT.

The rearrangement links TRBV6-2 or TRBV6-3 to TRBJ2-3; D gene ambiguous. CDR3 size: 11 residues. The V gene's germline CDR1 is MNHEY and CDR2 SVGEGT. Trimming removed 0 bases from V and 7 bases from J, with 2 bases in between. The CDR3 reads CASSYSYTQYF. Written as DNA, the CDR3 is TGTGCCAGCAGTTACTCTTATACGCAGTATTTT.

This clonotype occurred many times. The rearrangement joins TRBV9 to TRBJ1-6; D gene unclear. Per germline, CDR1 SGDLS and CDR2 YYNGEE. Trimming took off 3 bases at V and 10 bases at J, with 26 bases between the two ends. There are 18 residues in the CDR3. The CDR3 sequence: CASSAGPASVRSGSPLHF. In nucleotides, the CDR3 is TGTGCCAGCAGCGCGGGTCCCGCATCGGTAAGGTCGGGGTCACCCCTCCACTTT. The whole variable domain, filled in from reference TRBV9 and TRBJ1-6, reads DSGVTQTPKHLITATGQRVTLRCSPRSGDLSVYWYQQSLDQGLQFLIQYYNGEERAKGNILERFSAQQFPDLHSELNLSSLELGDSALYFCASSAGPASVRSGSPLHFGNGTRLTVT.

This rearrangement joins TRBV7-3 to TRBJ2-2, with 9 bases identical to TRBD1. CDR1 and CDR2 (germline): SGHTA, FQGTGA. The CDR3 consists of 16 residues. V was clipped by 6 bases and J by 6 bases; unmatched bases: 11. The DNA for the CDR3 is TGTGCCAGCAGACGACCGGGACAGGGAGTCCCCGGGGAGCTGTTTTTT. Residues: CASRRPGQGVPGELFF.

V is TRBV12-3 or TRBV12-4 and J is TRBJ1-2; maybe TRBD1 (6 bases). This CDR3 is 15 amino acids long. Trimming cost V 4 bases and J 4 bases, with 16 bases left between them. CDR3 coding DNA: TGTGCCAGCAGTTGGGGCGGGGGCAAGGGCTATGGCTACACCTTC. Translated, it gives CASSWGGGKGYGYTF.